Each of the 30 T cell receptor beta chains below was sequenced from the same sample in a study of blood T cell repertoires in COVID-19. Repertoires were generated with immunoSEQ multiplex PCR, while TCRdb's copy carries only in-frame clones and drops some. Here the sample spans some 100,000 clones, around nine tenths being singletons. Sequences were obtained from peripheral blood. Receptors were obtained from a man between 50 and 59 years old with acute or convalescent COVID-19.

This clone was seen repeatedly, ten times or more. The chain joins TRBV19 to TRBJ1-2, with TRBD1 identical over 7 bases. This CDR3 region has 14 residues. Germline CDR1 reads LNHDA; CDR2 reads SQIVND (reference sequence). Germline trimming cut 4 bases from V and 3 bases from J; bases unmatched to any gene: 5. In DNA, the CDR3 is TGTGCCAGTAGTAACCCCGGGACAGACTATGGCTACACCTTC. It codes for CASSNPGTDYGYTF.

CDR3: CASSVGTHKTDTQYF. CDR3 coding DNA: TGTGCCAGCAGCGTCGGGACTCACAAGACGGATACGCAGTATTTT. This sequence joins TRBV9 and TRBJ2-3, with D possibly being TRBD2 (6 bases). CDR1 is SGDLS, CDR2 YYNGEE, per germline. Trimming took 2 bases from V and 6 from J, leaving 16 bases between them. This CDR3 is 15 amino acids long.

The chain links TRBV19 to TRBJ2-5, with D possibly TRBD2 on 5 matching bases. V was trimmed by 9 bases and J by 1 base, leaving 12 bases between them. The germline CDR1 and CDR2 sequences are LNHDA and SQIVND (reference sequence). The CDR3 contains 13 residues. The CDR3 sequence is CASRRRPQETQYF. The CDR3 nucleotides are TGTGCCAGCAGAAGGAGGCCCCAAGAGACCCAGTACTTC.

The chain carries TRBV4-2 and TRBJ2-7; TRBD1 is a possible D gene (5 bases). V lost 0 bases to trimming and J lost 7 bases, with 10 bases between them. CDR1 LGHNA and CDR2 YNFKEQ come from the germline V gene. This CDR3 is built from 13 residues. The CDR3 spells CASSQDRAREQYF. The CDR3 DNA sequence: TGTGCCAGCAGCCAAGACAGGGCTCGAGAGCAGTACTTC.

The chain has TRBV5-1 and TRBJ1-5; D possibly corresponds to TRBD1 (6 bases). CDR1 is SGHRS, CDR2 YFSETQ, per germline. The CDR3 extends over 14 amino acids. Trimming took 4 bases from V and 3 from J, leaving 11 bases between them. CDR3 sequence: CASSPGDHNQPQHF. CDR3 nucleotide sequence: TGCGCCAGCAGCCCAGGGGACCACAATCAGCCCCAGCATTTT.

The chain joins TRBV15 to TRBJ2-7, with a tentative D call TRBD1 (6 bases). This CDR3 is 13 amino acids long. From germline, CDR1 is LNHNV and CDR2 YYDKDF (reference sequence). V lost 4 bases and J lost 1, with 8 bases in between. CDR3 DNA sequence: TGTGCCACCAGCACCGGGACATCCTACGAGCAGTACTTC. The encoded protein is CATSTGTSYEQYF.

The CDR3 spells CASSPAGGTSSYNSPLHF. The DNA of the CDR3 is TGTGCCAGCAGTCCCGCCGGGGGGACGAGCTCCTATAATTCACCCCTCCACTTT. J is TRBJ1-6 and V is TRBV27; D might be TRBD1 (5 bases). CDR1 and CDR2 (germline): MNHEY, SMNVEV (reference sequence). V was clipped by 5 bases and J by 0 bases, with 17 bases between them. The CDR3 consists of 18 residues.

The chain carries TRBV11-3 and TRBJ1-1; D possibly corresponds to TRBD1 (5 bases). This CDR3 has 14 residues. Germline loops: CDR1 SGHNT, CDR2 YENEEA. The ends were cut back, 2 bases at V and 4 bases at J, with 11 bases in the middle. CDR3 sequence reads: CASSLSGETTEAFF. The CDR3 coding sequence is TGTGCCAGCAGCTTATCGGGGGAGACCACTGAAGCTTTCTTT. Supplemented by reference TRBV11-3 and TRBJ1-1, the full variable domain reads EAGVVQSPRYKIIEKKQPVAFWCNPISGHNTLYWYLQNLGQGPELLIRYENEEAVDDSQLPKDRFSAERLKGVDSTLKIQPAELGDSAVYLCASSLSGETTEAFFGQGTRLTVV.

V and J are TRBV11-2 and TRBJ2-7; D may be TRBD1 (6 bases). The germline V and J ends were trimmed by 4 bases and 0 bases, with 13 bases remaining between them. The CDR3 extends over 15 amino acids. Germline lookup yields CDR1 SGHAT and CDR2 FQNNGV. The CDR3 region is CASSSRTESSYEQYF. The CDR3 nucleotides read TGTGCCAGCAGCTCGCGGACAGAGAGCTCCTACGAGCAGTACTTC.

This clone was seen a handful of times. In DNA, the CDR3 is TGCGCCAGCAGTGAGAACCGGTACGAGCAGTACTTC. Encoded protein: CASSENRYEQYF. This chain uses TRBV10-2 with TRBJ2-7; D is undetermined. CDR3 size: 12 residues. The germline V and J ends were trimmed by 2 bases and 4 bases, with 6 bases remaining between them. CDR1 is WSHSY and CDR2 is SAAADI in the germline V gene.

This chain joins TRBV6-4 and TRBJ1-3; 7 positions match TRBD1. The germline V gene has CDR1 MRHNA and CDR2 SNTAGT. With 6 bases clipped from V and 4 bases from J, the junction kept 6 bases outside the gene matches. The CDR3 has 14 residues. The CDR3 loop is CASRADRQGNTIYF. The CDR3, as DNA: TGTGCCAGCAGAGCGGACAGGCAAGGAAACACCATATATTTT.

The chain carries TRBV10-3 and TRBJ2-1, with TRBD2 matching 8 bases. The CDR3 runs 17 residues. Germline CDR1 is ENHRY and CDR2 is SYGVKD. V was pared by 3 bases and J by 9 bases, with 16 bases of the junction left unmatched. CDR3 DNA: TGTGCCATCAGTGATCGAGATGGGCGGGAGGTATCCGGTGAGCAGTTCTTC. As protein: CAISDRDGREVSGEQFF.

The rearrangement links TRBV2 to TRBJ2-1, with 9 bases matching TRBD2. There are 15 residues in the CDR3. Germline V CDR1 and CDR2: SNHLY, FYNNEI. V trimming: 1 base; J trimming: 11 bases; junction bases outside the gene matches: 9. The CDR3 DNA follows: TGTGCCAGCAGTGAAGAGAGGACTAGCGTTCCCAAGCAGTTCTTC. Amino acid sequence: CASSEERTSVPKQFF.

This chain links TRBV10-3 with TRBJ2-7; D is unclear. The CDR3 runs 11 residues. The ends were cut back, 4 bases at V and 2 bases at J, with 3 bases in the middle. Germline V gene data show CDR1 as ENHRY and CDR2 as SYGVKD. The DNA for the CDR3 is TGTGCCATCAGTGGCGCCTACGAGCAGTACTTC. It translates to CAISGAYEQYF.

The V gene is TRBV6-5, the J gene TRBJ2-2, with 9 bases lining up with TRBD1. The length of the CDR3 is 14 residues. The J segment lost 6 bases and the V segment lost 7 bases, leaving 6 bases of the junction unmatched. CDR1 MNHEY and CDR2 SVGAGI come from the germline V gene. The CDR3 loop is CASMNRGHPGELFF. CDR3 coding DNA: TGTGCCAGCATGAACAGGGGGCATCCCGGGGAGCTGTTTTTT.

The rearrangement joins TRBV7-3 to TRBJ2-1; possibly TRBD1 for D (5 bases). V lost 2 bases and J 0 bases, leaving 14 bases between the germline ends. The CDR3 is made up of 17 amino acids. Per the germline V gene, CDR1 is SGHTA and CDR2 is FQGTGA. CDR3 DNA sequence: TGTGCCAGCAGCTTAGACAGCCCTTATCACTCCTACAATGAGCAGTTCTTC. Its protein product is CASSLDSPYHSYNEQFF.

Only a few counts were recorded for this clone. The chain is built from TRBV6-5 and TRBJ2-7; 8 bases are a match to TRBD1. The ends lost 7 bases at V and 4 bases at J; junction bases unmatched: 9. The V gene's germline CDR1 is MNHEY and CDR2 SVGAGI. This CDR3 has 14 residues. The CDR3 protein is CASTPHRGNYEQYF. The CDR3 bases are TGTGCCAGCACTCCACACAGGGGGAATTACGAGCAGTACTTC.

The chain is built from TRBV6-5 and TRBJ1-2, with TRBD1 identical over 8 bases. Germline CDR1 and CDR2: MNHEY and SVGAGI. The CDR3 covers 13 residues. The V gene end was trimmed by 6 bases and the J gene end by 7 bases; junction bases not matched to a gene: 7. The CDR3 loop reads CASRSDRARGYTF. The CDR3 coding sequence is TGTGCCAGCAGATCGGACAGGGCGCGTGGCTACACCTTC.

This chain links TRBV19 with TRBJ1-2; D may be TRBD1 (6 bases). The V gene's germline CDR1 is LNHDA and CDR2 SQIVND (reference sequence). The CDR3 sequence is 12 residues long. The V end lost 5 bases, the J end lost 8 bases, and 12 bases lay between the germline ends. This CDR3 is CASSWGPYGYTF. The CDR3 DNA sequence: TGTGCCAGTAGTTGGGGGCCGTACGGCTACACCTTC. The whole variable domain, remainder taken from reference TRBV19 and TRBJ1-2, is DGGITQSPKYLFRKEGQNVTLSCEQNLNHDAMYWYRQDPGQGLRLIYYSQIVNDFQKGDIAEGYSVSREKKESFPLTVTSAQKNPTAFYLCASSWGPYGYTFGSGTRLTVV.

This clone was seen only once. V gene TRBV18 combines with J gene TRBJ1-3; no clear D. The CDR3 is made up of 15 amino acids. Germline-derived CDR1 and CDR2 are KGHSH and LQKENI. The V end lost 2 bases, the J end lost 0 bases, and 8 bases lay between the germline ends. CDR3 region: CASSPNSGSGNTIYF. CDR3 DNA sequence: TGTGCCAGCTCACCAAACTCCGGCTCTGGAAACACCATATATTTT.

This chain connects TRBV6-6 to TRBJ1-2; tentatively, D is TRBD1 (5 bases). Germline CDR1 MNHNY, CDR2 SVGAGI (reference sequence). Trimming removed 6 bases from V and 6 bases from J, with 11 bases in between. This CDR3 has 12 residues. The CDR3 sequence is CASRRDVDGYTF. As DNA, the CDR3 is TGTGCCAGCAGGCGGGACGTCGATGGCTACACCTTC.

V usage is TRBV6-6 and J usage is TRBJ1-1; 9 nucleotides align to TRBD1. Per the germline V gene, CDR1 is MNHNY and CDR2 is SVGAGI (reference sequence). The trim removed 6 bases at V and 3 bases at J, leaving 8 bases unmatched. The length of the CDR3 is 15 residues. This CDR3 is CASRGGQGIDTEAFF. The CDR3, as DNA: TGTGCCAGCAGAGGAGGACAGGGGATCGACACTGAAGCTTTCTTT.

The chain couples TRBV3-1 (or the pseudogene TRBV3-2) to TRBJ2-1; 7 bases agree with TRBD2. V lost 0 bases, J lost 4 bases, and 6 bases stayed unmatched. Germline V gene data show CDR1 as LGHDT and CDR2 as YNNKEL (reference sequence). The CDR3 spans 16 residues. The chain's CDR3 is CASSQDGRGGYNEQFF. The CDR3 DNA follows: TGTGCCAGCAGCCAAGATGGGAGGGGCGGGTACAATGAGCAGTTCTTC.

The V gene is TRBV12-5, the J gene TRBJ2-7, with 7 bases fitting TRBD2. Germline V gene data show CDR1 as LGHNT and CDR2 as FRNRAP. CDR3 length: 14 amino acids. Trimming removed 4 bases from V and 2 bases from J; junction bases left unmatched: 5. The CDR3 region is CASGYAGVPYEQYF. As DNA, the CDR3 is TGTGCTAGTGGTTACGCGGGAGTCCCCTACGAGCAGTACTTC.

V usage is TRBV5-1 and J usage is TRBJ2-3, with 10 nucleotides matching TRBD2. The germline V gene encodes CDR1 SGHRS and CDR2 YFSETQ. The CDR3 runs 18 residues. The V gene end was trimmed by 0 bases and the J gene end by 3 bases; junction bases not matched to a gene: 10. The CDR3 is CASSLEASSGRRTDTQYF. CDR3 in DNA: TGCGCCAGCAGCTTGGAGGCCTCTAGCGGGAGACGGACAGATACGCAGTATTTT.

This clone was recorded only once. The chain links TRBV5-4 to TRBJ2-7; 10 nucleotides align to TRBD1. Unmatched junction bases numbered 2, after V lost 2 bases and J lost 3 bases. The CDR3 has 14 residues. Per germline, CDR1 SGHNT and CDR2 YYREEE (reference sequence). For the CDR3, the DNA is TGTGCCAGCAGCTTTGGGACAGGGGACTACGAGCAGTACTTC. This sequence encodes CASSFGTGDYEQYF.

This clone was seen more than once but under ten times. The chain carries TRBV6-1 and TRBJ2-7; the D gene is possibly TRBD2 (5 bases). CDR1 is MNHNS and CDR2 is SASEGT in the germline V gene. The CDR3 has 15 amino acids. Trimming stripped 1 base from V and 0 bases from J, with 10 bases between. CDR3: CASSEEDFLSYEQYF. In DNA form, the CDR3 reads TGTGCCAGCAGTGAAGAGGACTTTCTCTCCTACGAGCAGTACTTC.

J is TRBJ1-1 and V is TRBV6-5; 9 bases fit TRBD1. V was pared by 5 bases and J by 5 bases, with 6 bases of the junction left unmatched. The CDR3 contains 14 residues. CDR1 MNHEY and CDR2 SVGAGI come from the germline V gene. The DNA of the CDR3 is TGTGCCAGCAGTACGGACAGGGGTTATACTGAAGCTTTCTTT. It codes for CASSTDRGYTEAFF.

The V call is TRBV19, the J call TRBJ1-6; D may be TRBD1 (6 bases). Germline V gene data show CDR1 as LNHDA and CDR2 as SQIVND (reference sequence). The V gene lost 3 bases and the J gene lost 8 bases, with 14 bases spanning the gap. CDR3 length: 15 residues. The CDR3 DNA follows: TGTGCCAGTAGTATTATGGCAGGGGATTATTCACCCCTCCACTTT. Translation gives CASSIMAGDYSPLHF.

This clone was detected a few times. The rearrangement uses TRBV7-3 and TRBJ2-1, with TRBD2 identical over 7 bases. CDR1 is SGHTA and CDR2 is FQGTGA in the germline V gene. With 3 bases clipped from V and 1 base from J, the junction kept 6 bases outside the gene matches. This CDR3 region has 16 residues. The CDR3 coding sequence is TGTGCCAGCAGCTTTAACGGCGGGAGTTCCTACAATGAGCAGTTCTTC. As protein: CASSFNGGSSYNEQFF.